This T cell receptor beta chain was profiled in a study of glioma-infiltrating T cells. Amplification of TCR alpha and beta CDR3 regions from RNA used iRepertoire nested multiplex PCR. TCRdb redid the calling of the multiplex PCR reads with MiXCR, one entry per CDR3 protein. The data hold roughly 100,000 distinct CDR3 sequences, with about 30% observed a single time. Germline trimming cut 5 bases from V and 4 bases from J; bases unmatched to any gene: 10. The germline gives CDR1 MDHEN, CDR2 SYDVKM. The CDR3 extends over 16 amino acids. The rearrangement joins TRBV28 to TRBJ2-4; 8 bases agree with TRBD2. This receptor was obtained from a human donor with low-grade glioma or glioblastoma, undergoing nonglioma brain surgery, or in good health (not recorded which). Sequencing was performed on glioma tissue, nonneoplastic brain tissue, or PBMCs (not recorded which). The CDR3 region is CASSHSYLAGKNIQYF. The CDR3 bases are TGTGCCAGCAGTCACTCCTATTTAGCGGGGAAAAACATTCAGTACTTC. Full variable domain (outside the CDR3, taken from reference TRBV28 and TRBJ2-4): DVKVTQSSRYLVKRTGEKVFLECVQDMDHENMFWYRQDPGLGLRLIYFSYDVKMKEKGDIPEGYSVSREKKERFSLILESASTNQTSMYLCASSHSYLAGKNIQYFGAGTRLSVL.